These 32 T cell receptor beta chains were sequenced from one sample in a study of PD-1 blockade in classical Hodgkin lymphoma. Method: immunoSEQ multiplex PCR; TCRdb's copy keeps in-frame clones and lacks some. Of about 20,000 clones listed, roughly 80% are singletons. Time point given: cycle 4 day 1 (C4D1), after 6 weeks of nivolumab. Every single patient, without exception, relapsed after autologous stem cell transplantation, and brentuximab vedotin exposure varied. Magnetic negative selection was used to purify CD8+ T cells from thawed PBMCs. The starting material was CD8+ T cells from blood, obtained before the fourth cycle of nivolumab. The origin of the receptors is a human donor with classical Hodgkin lymphoma.

This rearrangement joins TRBV28 to TRBJ2-1, with a weak D call TRBD2 (5 bases). The ends were cut back, 3 bases at V and 6 bases at J, with 21 bases in the middle. The germline V gene has CDR1 MDHEN and CDR2 SYDVKM. The CDR3 extends over 17 amino acids. CDR3 bases: TGTGCCAGCAGTTTTCCAATGGGTCCCTTCCGGGGCAATGAGCAGTTCTTC. It encodes CASSFPMGPFRGNEQFF.

The chain couples TRBV7-3 to TRBJ1-2; D is possibly TRBD1 (5 bases). V dropped 0 bases and J dropped 3 bases, with 11 bases sitting between them. CDR3 length equals 15 residues. Germline assignment: CDR1 SGHTA and CDR2 FQGTGA. The CDR3 reads CASSLTGVKDYGYTF. CDR3 nucleotide sequence: TGTGCCAGCAGCTTAACAGGGGTAAAGGACTATGGCTACACCTTC.

CDR3 region: CASSPPDRPYSPLHF. The DNA for the CDR3 is TGTGCCAGTAGTCCCCCGGACAGGCCATATTCACCCCTCCACTTT. The chain uses TRBV19 and TRBJ1-6; 7 bases match TRBD1. CDR3 size: 15 residues. CDR1 and CDR2 from the germline V gene are LNHDA and SQIVND (reference sequence). V gave up 5 bases and J gave up 8 bases; unmatched junction bases: 9.

V is TRBV4-2 and J is TRBJ2-3; possible D gene TRBD2, 7 bases. CDR1 and CDR2 from the germline V gene are LGHNA and YNFKEQ. Trimming pared 0 bases from V and 0 bases from J, leaving 13 bases between. CDR3 length: 17 residues. The CDR3: CASSQERRGASTDTQYF. Here the CDR3 DNA reads TGTGCCAGCAGCCAAGAGCGTCGGGGGGCTAGCACAGATACGCAGTATTTT.

V usage is TRBV14 and J usage is TRBJ1-6; a possible D gene is TRBD1 (5 bases). The CDR3 length is 16 residues. CDR1 and CDR2 (germline): SGHDN, FVKESK. With 0 bases removed from V and 9 bases from J, the gap between germline ends came to 15 bases. CDR3 region: CASSQDRGWGSSPLHF. The CDR3 bases are TGTGCCAGCAGCCAAGATCGGGGGTGGGGTAGTTCACCCCTCCACTTT.

This chain connects TRBV4-1 to TRBJ1-1, with D possibly being TRBD1 (5 bases). Deletions cut 4 bases from V and 4 bases from J, with 16 bases between. The germline V gene encodes CDR1 MGHRA and CDR2 YSYEKL. The CDR3 runs to 15 residues. The CDR3: CASSPHEGWTTEAFF. Here the CDR3 DNA reads TGCGCCAGCAGCCCGCACGAGGGGTGGACCACTGAAGCTTTCTTT.

This clone has just a few counts. The chain couples TRBV5-1 to TRBJ2-7; perhaps TRBD1 as D (6 bases). Germline values: CDR1 SGHRS, CDR2 YFSETQ. V was cut by 2 bases and J by 7 bases, with 7 bases left in between. The CDR3 spans 11 residues. The CDR3 DNA reads TGCGCCAGCAGCTTCGGACAGGAGCAGTACTTC. Protein: CASSFGQEQYF.

The chain recombines TRBV5-1 with TRBJ2-1, with D tentatively TRBD1 (6 bases). The germline V gene encodes CDR1 SGHRS and CDR2 YFSETQ. This CDR3 contains 14 residues. V was cut by 4 bases and J by 6 bases, with 14 bases left in between. CDR3 sequence reads: CASSLSQGVNEQFF. The CDR3 coding sequence is TGCGCCAGCAGCCTGTCACAGGGTGTCAATGAGCAGTTCTTC.

The chain uses TRBV5-8 and TRBJ2-7; D ambiguous. The CDR3 is 12 amino acids. Germline-derived CDR1 and CDR2 are SGHTS and YDEGEE. Trimming stripped 1 base from V and 7 bases from J, with 9 bases between. This CDR3 is CASSLPLGEQYF. The CDR3 nucleotides read TGTGCCAGCAGCTTGCCGTTGGGGGAGCAGTACTTC. The entire variable domain, with the rest obtained from reference TRBV5-8 and TRBJ2-7, is as follows: EAGVTQSPTHLIKTRGQQATLRCSPISGHTSVYWYQQALGLGLQFLLWYDEGEERNRGNFPPRFSGRQFPNYSSELNVNALELEDSALYLCASSLPLGEQYFGPGTRLTVT.

The V call is TRBV2, the J call TRBJ2-5; the D gene is possibly TRBD2 (6 bases). V lost 9 bases, J lost 5 bases, and 25 bases lay in between. Germline V gene data show CDR1 as SNHLY and CDR2 as FYNNEI. This CDR3 spans 16 amino acids. CDR3 DNA sequence: TGTGCCAGTTTAAAGCAGGGAGGACCTGAGATGGAGACCCAGTACTTC. Its translation: CASLKQGGPEMETQYF.

The chain recombines TRBV6-1 with TRBJ1-5; no firm D call. Trimming removed 1 base from V and 7 bases from J, with 11 bases in between. This CDR3 is 14 amino acids long. Germline V gives CDR1 MNHNS, CDR2 SASEGT. The CDR3, as DNA: TGTGCCAGCAGTGAAGGGGCAGGTTGGCAGCCCCAGCATTTT. This translates into CASSEGAGWQPQHF.

The rearrangement uses TRBV7-2 and TRBJ1-1; D not certain. The ends were cut back, 4 bases at V and 11 bases at J, with 11 bases in the middle. The CDR3 runs 11 residues. CDR1 is SGHTA, CDR2 FQGNSA, per germline. The CDR3 DNA reads TGTGCCAGCAGCTCGGGCCCGGCGGCTTTCTTT. This sequence encodes CASSSGPAAFF.

The rearrangement joins TRBV2 to TRBJ2-1, with a weak D call TRBD2 (7 bases). The CDR3 sequence is 14 residues long. The germline gives CDR1 SNHLY, CDR2 FYNNEI. The ends were cut back, 6 bases at V and 8 bases at J, with 17 bases in the middle. The CDR3 DNA sequence: TGTGCCAGCAGCATATTGGGGGGGGCGGATGAGCAGTTCTTC. Its translation: CASSILGGADEQFF.

The genes are TRBV15 and TRBJ2-1; D not resolved. The germline gives CDR1 LNHNV, CDR2 YYDKDF (reference sequence). Trimming removed 0 bases from V and 8 bases from J, with 5 bases in between. The CDR3 spans 12 residues. The DNA for the CDR3 is TGTGCCACCAGCAGAGAGGGATATGAGCAGTTCTTC. Protein product: CATSREGYEQFF.

The chain combines TRBV9 with TRBJ2-5; 9 positions match TRBD2. The CDR3 loop spans 15 amino acids. Germline V gene data show CDR1 as SGDLS and CDR2 as YYNGEE. The trim removed 0 bases at V and 5 bases at J, leaving 5 bases unmatched. CDR3: CASSVGGGARETQYF. DNA of the CDR3: TGTGCCAGCAGCGTAGGCGGGGGGGCCAGGGAGACCCAGTACTTC.

This clone was observed a few times. The chain couples TRBV11-3 to TRBJ1-5; D may be TRBD1 (5 bases). The V gene lost 2 bases and the J gene lost 15 bases, with 17 bases spanning the gap. The germline V gene encodes CDR1 SGHNT and CDR2 YENEEA. The CDR3 totals 13 residues. The CDR3 loop reads CASSLPWGTVPHF. CDR3 bases: TGTGCCAGCAGCTTACCGTGGGGGACTGTCCCGCATTTT.

This clone was seen a single time. The chain combines TRBV7-8 with TRBJ2-2, with unresolved D. The CDR3 sequence is 16 residues long. Trimming shortened V by 1 base and J by 1 base, and 10 bases separated the two germline ends. CDR1 is SGHVS, CDR2 FQNEAQ, per germline. The CDR3 bases are TGTGCCAGCAGCTTAGTTGGCCTGGGGAACACCGGGGAGCTGTTTTTT. It is translated as CASSLVGLGNTGELFF. Looking up the rest from reference TRBV7-8 and TRBJ2-2 gives the full variable domain: GAGVSQSPRYKVAKRGQDVALRCDPISGHVSLFWYQQALGQGPEFLTYFQNEAQLDKSGLPSDRFFAERPEGSVSTLKIQRTQQEDSAVYLCASSLVGLGNTGELFFGEGSRLTVL.

This clone was observed a few times. The chain couples TRBV27 to TRBJ2-2; D uncertain. CDR3 size: 13 residues. The germline V and J ends were trimmed by 4 bases and 5 bases, with 8 bases remaining between them. From germline, CDR1 is MNHEY and CDR2 SMNVEV (reference sequence). CDR3 loop: CASSYQFTGELFF. The CDR3, as DNA: TGTGCCAGCAGTTACCAGTTTACCGGGGAGCTGTTTTTT.

The gene calls are TRBV5-5 and TRBJ2-7, with 7 bases aligning to TRBD1. Germline lookup yields CDR1 SGHKS and CDR2 YYEKEE (reference sequence). The CDR3 covers 14 residues. With 0 bases clipped from V and 3 bases from J, the junction kept 3 bases outside the gene matches. The DNA for the CDR3 is TGTGCCAGCAGCTTGGAGACAGGGTTCTACGAGCAGTACTTC. Translation gives CASSLETGFYEQYF. Supplemented by reference TRBV5-5 and TRBJ2-7, the full variable domain reads DAGVTQSPTHLIKTRGQQVTLRCSPISGHKSVSWYQQVLGQGPQFIFQYYEKEERGRGNFPDRFSARQFPNYSSELNVNALLLGDSALYLCASSLETGFYEQYFGPGTRLTVT.

This clone appeared a few times. This chain links TRBV4-2 with TRBJ1-2; D gene ambiguous. Germline CDR1 is LGHNA and CDR2 is YNFKEQ. The V end lost 0 bases, the J end lost 4 bases, and 6 bases lay between the germline ends. This CDR3 contains 13 residues. The CDR3 region has the DNA TGTGCCAGCAGCCAAGATGAGGGCTATGGCTACACCTTC. It yields the protein CASSQDEGYGYTF.

This chain uses TRBV4-3 with TRBJ2-1; no definite D call. The length of the CDR3 is 14 residues. Germline V CDR1 and CDR2: LGHNA, YSLEER. Trimming took off 0 bases at V and 1 base at J, with 4 bases between the two ends. The CDR3 DNA sequence: TGCGCCAGCAGCCAAGAGGGGTCCTACAATGAGCAGTTCTTC. Its protein product is CASSQEGSYNEQFF.

This clone was seen only a few times. The chain uses TRBV13 and TRBJ2-3; 10 positions agree with TRBD2. V lost 2 bases and J lost 1; bases outside the gene matches: 0. Germline CDR1 reads PRHDT; CDR2 reads FYEKMQ (reference sequence). CDR3 size: 15 residues. This CDR3 reads CASSLSGGGTDTQYF. In DNA, the CDR3 is TGTGCCAGCAGCTTAAGCGGGGGGGGCACAGATACGCAGTATTTT.

This clone has only one observation. V usage is TRBV7-8 and J usage is TRBJ2-1; D is uncertain. Germline loops: CDR1 SGHVS, CDR2 FQNEAQ. This CDR3 comprises 13 residues. Between the trimmed V and J ends, which lost 1 base and 7 bases, there was a span of 8 bases. CDR3: CASSLGARNEQFF. CDR3 nucleotide sequence: TGTGCCAGCAGCTTAGGGGCCAGAAATGAGCAGTTCTTC.

This clone was picked up a small number of times. The V gene is TRBV7-2, the J gene TRBJ1-3; D call uncertain. Trimming stripped 0 bases from V and 3 bases from J, with 6 bases between. This CDR3 is 14 amino acids long. Germline V CDR1 and CDR2: SGHTA, FQGNSA. The CDR3 region is CASSLAGIGNTIYF. DNA for the CDR3: TGTGCCAGCAGCTTAGCGGGGATTGGAAACACCATATATTTT.

The rearrangement uses TRBV4-1 and TRBJ1-1, with D tentatively TRBD1 (6 bases). This CDR3 is built from 15 residues. V gave up 3 bases and J gave up 1 base, with 12 bases separating them. CDR1 and CDR2 from the germline V gene are MGHRA and YSYEKL. CDR3 nucleotide sequence: TGCGCCAGCAGCCAGGGCGGGGGCTCGAACACTGAAGCTTTCTTT. Protein sequence: CASSQGGGSNTEAFF.

This chain connects TRBV7-3 to TRBJ1-2; D remains unclear. Germline lookup yields CDR1 SGHTA and CDR2 FQGTGA. The V and J ends lost 5 bases and 8 bases respectively, with 15 bases between them. CDR3 length: 13 residues. The CDR3 DNA sequence: TGTGCCAGCAGCCCCCGGTCGGTTGGAGGCTACACCTTC. This sequence encodes CASSPRSVGGYTF.

The chain joins TRBV27 to TRBJ1-2; no clear D. V dropped 3 bases and J dropped 3 bases, with 8 bases sitting between them. The CDR3 has 13 amino acids. CDR1 is MNHEY and CDR2 is SMNVEV in the germline V gene (reference sequence). CDR3 sequence (DNA): TGTGCCAGCAGTTTCAGGCCAGACTATGGCTACACCTTC. It is translated as CASSFRPDYGYTF.

The chain couples TRBV19 to TRBJ2-1; D gene ambiguous. The germline V gene has CDR1 LNHDA and CDR2 SQIVND (reference sequence). CDR3 length: 14 amino acids. The germline V and J ends were trimmed by 4 bases and 3 bases, with 10 bases remaining between them. In nucleotides, the CDR3 is TGTGCCAGTAGTAAGTTTATGTACTACAATGAGCAGTTCTTC. Protein: CASSKFMYYNEQFF.

This clone was detected only a few times. The V gene is TRBV19, the J gene TRBJ1-2; D remains unclear. The CDR3 length is 14 residues. From germline, CDR1 is LNHDA and CDR2 SQIVND (reference sequence). Trimming took off 5 bases at V and 4 bases at J, with 14 bases between the two ends. This chain's CDR3 is CASSQELQGYGYTF. In DNA form, the CDR3 reads TGTGCCAGTAGTCAAGAGCTACAAGGCTATGGCTACACCTTC.

The chain employs TRBV4-2 and TRBJ2-2, with D perhaps TRBD1 (5 bases). Germline lookup yields CDR1 LGHNA and CDR2 YNFKEQ. CDR3 length equals 17 residues. V gave up 3 bases and J gave up 5 bases, with 19 bases separating them. The CDR3 spells CASSHELGLSETGELFF. In nucleotides, the CDR3 is TGTGCCAGCAGCCATGAACTGGGGCTATCCGAAACCGGGGAGCTGTTTTTT.

The chain joins TRBV12-5 to TRBJ2-7; the D gene is possibly TRBD1 (6 bases). The V gene lost 7 bases and the J gene lost 3 bases, with 16 bases spanning the gap. Germline CDR1 and CDR2: LGHNT and FRNRAP. The CDR3 runs 14 residues. The CDR3 spells CASAASGDNYEQYF. The CDR3 DNA is TGTGCTAGTGCCGCCTCAGGGGACAACTACGAGCAGTACTTC.

The rearrangement links TRBV7-6 to TRBJ1-5, with D maybe TRBD1 (5 bases). Germline values: CDR1 SGHVS, CDR2 FNYEAQ. V lost 3 bases, J lost 6 bases, and 12 bases lay in between. The CDR3 runs 14 residues. CDR3 loop: CASSFGGGPQPQHF. The CDR3 DNA is TGTGCCAGCAGCTTTGGCGGGGGTCCTCAGCCCCAGCATTTT.